This TCR beta chain emerged from a study of T-cell memory formation after mild COVID-19. Whole-study results and caveats: Memory sampled before infection contained some responding clones, suggesting cross-reactive memory joined.

TCRdb called the 5' RACE reads again in MiXCR, with one record for every CDR3 protein. The table has about 560,000 distinct CDR3 sequences, roughly 17% seen once. As for this clonotype: Its antigen is currently unknown.

The length of the CDR3 is 17 residues. The ends were cut back, 7 bases at V and 6 bases at J, with 24 bases in the middle. CDR1 KGHDR and CDR2 SFDVKD come from the germline V gene. This TCR came from an adult woman who had mild COVID-19 (a few samples of this study predate the infection). Cell type and time point are not known. The rearrangement links TRBV24-1 to TRBJ2-1; a possible D gene is TRBD2 (8 bases). Sequencing was performed on PBMCs or a T cell subset sorted from them (not recorded which). The CDR3 DNA reads as TGTGCCACCAGCGGGAGGGGCCAAAGACAGGGAAGCAATGAGCAGTTCTTC. It is translated as CATSGRGQRQGSNEQFF.